Listed here are 31 T cell receptor beta chains from one sample, sequenced in a study of T cell changes during pregnancy in multiple sclerosis. Sequenced by immunoSEQ multiplex PCR; TCRdb stores in-frame clones only, minus some. Counted here are approximately 100,000 clones, more than 85% occurring once; the ten biggest clones make up 3.5%. Sequences were derived from peripheral blood, sampled after pregnancy. The receptors shown here come from a female donor with multiple sclerosis, enrolled in a pregnancy study.

The chain carries TRBV5-4 and TRBJ2-5; 7 nucleotides agree with TRBD1. The J segment lost 2 bases and the V segment lost 5 bases, leaving 6 bases of the junction unmatched. The CDR3 spans 14 residues. The germline CDR1 and CDR2 sequences are SGHNT and YYREEE (reference sequence). CDR3 amino acids: CASRTGVRQETQYF. The CDR3 coding sequence is TGTGCCAGCAGAACAGGGGTTAGGCAAGAGACCCAGTACTTC.

For this clone: A read error may account for a junction end that differs from germline. V gene TRBV9 combines with J gene TRBJ1-2; 12 bases map to TRBD1. Germline CDR1 SGDLS, CDR2 YYNGEE. This CDR3 is built from 15 residues. The CDR3 DNA reads TGTGCCAGCAGCGCCACCGGGACAGGGGGCGGTGGCAACACCTTC. Protein sequence: CASSATGTGGGGNTF.

V usage is TRBV6-5 and J usage is TRBJ2-7, with a weak D call TRBD2 (6 bases). The CDR3 is 15 amino acids. Germline V gene lookup returns CDR1 MNHEY and CDR2 SVGAGI. With 2 bases removed from V and 0 bases from J, the gap between germline ends came to 11 bases. Written as DNA, the CDR3 is TGTGCCAGCAGTTACGAGGCGACTAGCTCCTACGAGCAGTACTTC. Its translation is CASSYEATSSYEQYF.

The rearrangement links TRBV6-1 to TRBJ1-1; 10 positions match TRBD1. V was clipped by 5 bases and J by 5 bases; unmatched bases: 8. CDR1 and CDR2 (germline): MNHNS, SASEGT. The CDR3 contains 15 residues. The CDR3 sequence is CASSLGGQGKTEAFF. CDR3 sequence (DNA): TGTGCCAGCAGTCTAGGGGGACAGGGGAAAACTGAAGCTTTCTTT.

In DNA, the CDR3 is TGTGCCAGCAGCTACGCAGGGGGTATAAGCTCCTATAATTCACCCCTCCACTTT. Protein product: CASSYAGGISSYNSPLHF. The chain has TRBV7-2 and TRBJ1-6; TRBD1 aligns across 7 bases. Germline assignment: CDR1 SGHTA and CDR2 FQGNSA. The V segment lost 4 bases and the J segment 0 bases; nucleotides outside the gene matches: 9. The CDR3 has 18 amino acids. The entire variable domain, with the rest obtained from reference TRBV7-2 and TRBJ1-6, is as follows: GAGVSQSPSNKVTEKGKDVELRCDPISGHTALYWYRQSLGQGLEFLIYFQGNSAPDKSGLPSDRFSAERTGGSVSTLTIQRTQQEDSAVYLCASSYAGGISSYNSPLHFGNGTRLTVT.

This chain links TRBV5-4 with TRBJ2-3; D might be TRBD2 (6 bases). This CDR3 is built from 15 residues. Trimming took off 0 bases at V and 6 bases at J, with 14 bases between the two ends. Germline V gene lookup returns CDR1 SGHNT and CDR2 YYREEE (reference sequence). CDR3 protein: CASSLVIAGPDTQYF. The CDR3 DNA is TGTGCCAGCAGCTTGGTGATTGCGGGGCCGGATACGCAGTATTTT.

This CDR3 reads CASSLGEGNYGYTF. In DNA, the CDR3 is TGTGCCAGCAGCTTAGGGGAGGGGAACTATGGCTACACCTTC. This sequence joins TRBV13 and TRBJ1-2; the D gene is possibly TRBD1 (5 bases). The CDR3 spans 14 residues. The V end lost 0 bases, the J end lost 2 bases, and 7 bases lay between the germline ends. From germline, CDR1 is PRHDT and CDR2 FYEKMQ (reference sequence).

This clone has a single count. The V and J genes are TRBV6-5 and TRBJ1-5; D possibly corresponds to TRBD1 (6 bases). Germline values: CDR1 MNHEY, CDR2 SVGAGI. Deletions cut 6 bases from V and 0 bases from J, with 12 bases between. The CDR3 runs 15 residues. The CDR3: CASSLQGYSNQPQHF. The CDR3 DNA reads as TGTGCCAGCAGCCTTCAGGGGTATAGCAATCAGCCCCAGCATTTT.

The V and J genes are TRBV7-9 and TRBJ2-1, with 12 bases identical to TRBD2. The CDR3 spans 15 residues. V lost 4 bases, J lost 6 bases, and 4 bases stayed unmatched. Germline CDR1 is SEHNR and CDR2 is FQNEAQ (reference sequence). CDR3 sequence (DNA): TGTGCCAGCAGCTCGACTAGCGGGGGCCTCAATGAGCAGTTCTTC. As protein: CASSSTSGGLNEQFF.

CDR3 region: CASSWDRSFEAFF. The CDR3 DNA sequence: TGTGCCAGCAGCTGGGACAGGTCTTTTGAAGCTTTCTTT. This sequence joins TRBV13 and TRBJ1-1, with TRBD1 identical over 8 bases. The CDR3 consists of 13 residues. The germline V gene encodes CDR1 PRHDT and CDR2 FYEKMQ (reference sequence). Trimming at V came to 4 bases and at J to 7 bases, leaving 5 bases not matched to a gene. Full variable domain (missing parts from reference TRBV13 and TRBJ1-1): AAGVIQSPRHLIKEKRETATLKCYPIPRHDTVYWYQQGPGQDPQFLISFYEKMQSDKGSIPDRFSAQQFSDYHSELNMSSLELGDSALYFCASSWDRSFEAFFGQGTRLTVV.

The chain employs TRBV6-6 and TRBJ2-5, with D possibly TRBD2 on 5 matching bases. This CDR3 spans 14 amino acids. Trimming shortened V by 0 bases and J by 5 bases, and 10 bases separated the two germline ends. Per germline, CDR1 MNHNY and CDR2 SVGAGI (reference sequence). CDR3 sequence: CASSYSREKETQYF. CDR3 nucleotides: TGTGCCAGCAGTTACTCGAGGGAGAAGGAGACCCAGTACTTC.

This chain joins TRBV7-9 and TRBJ1-2; 12 bases are a match to TRBD1. This CDR3 is 17 amino acids long. With V trimmed by 0 bases and J by 11 bases, 13 bases remained unmatched. The germline V gene has CDR1 SEHNR and CDR2 FQNEAQ (reference sequence). DNA for the CDR3: TGTGCCAGCAGCTTAGCGTTGTCGGGACAGGGGGCGAGAAAATACACCTTC. As protein: CASSLALSGQGARKYTF.

The CDR3 DNA follows: TGTGCCAGCAGCCGCGACCTAGCGGGAGGCCACAATGAGCAGTTCTTC. It specifies CASSRDLAGGHNEQFF. This chain uses TRBV11-2 with TRBJ2-1; 11 positions agree with TRBD2. CDR1 is SGHAT and CDR2 is FQNNGV in the germline V gene. The V segment lost 5 bases and the J segment 5 bases; nucleotides outside the gene matches: 8. The CDR3 extends over 16 amino acids.

The chain uses TRBV11-3 and TRBJ2-2; 8 nucleotides line up with TRBD1. The junction had 6 bases not matched to a gene; V was cut back by 5 bases and J by 4 bases. From germline, CDR1 is SGHNT and CDR2 YENEEA. CDR3 length: 15 amino acids. CDR3 coding DNA: TGTGCCAGCAGCCCGGGGACAGGCAGCACCGGGGAGCTGTTTTTT. Translated: CASSPGTGSTGELFF.

This chain connects TRBV5-4 to TRBJ1-5, with TRBD1 matching over 10 bases. CDR3 length: 15 residues. The J segment lost 7 bases and the V segment lost 0 bases, leaving 4 bases of the junction unmatched. CDR1 SGHNT and CDR2 YYREEE come from the germline V gene (reference sequence). CDR3 sequence: CASSLGGTGEQPQHF. CDR3 DNA: TGTGCCAGCAGCTTGGGGGGGACAGGGGAGCAGCCCCAGCATTTT.

The genes are TRBV27 and TRBJ2-1; 10 bases align to TRBD2. CDR3 length: 16 amino acids. Germline V gives CDR1 MNHEY, CDR2 SMNVEV (reference sequence). The ends lost 5 bases at V and 14 bases at J; junction bases unmatched: 18. The DNA for the CDR3 is TGTGCCAGCAGTCCGCCCCGAGAGAGAGCGGGGGGGCCTGAGTTCTTC. This sequence encodes CASSPPRERAGGPEFF.

The sample holds one count of this clone. This chain uses TRBV2 with TRBJ1-6; D perhaps matches TRBD1 (6 bases). The CDR3 covers 15 residues. The V gene lost 5 bases and the J gene lost 7 bases, with 15 bases spanning the gap. Germline V gives CDR1 SNHLY, CDR2 FYNNEI. The DNA of the CDR3 is TGTGCCAGCAGTAGGGACATAGGTTCAAATTCACCCCTCCACTTT. Protein: CASSRDIGSNSPLHF. Combining the CDR3 with reference TRBV2 and TRBJ1-6 gives the whole variable domain EPEVTQTPSHQVTQMGQEVILRCVPISNHLYFYWYRQILGQKVEFLVSFYNNEISEKSEIFDDQFSVERPDGSNFTLKIRSTKLEDSAMYFCASSRDIGSNSPLHFGNGTRLTVT.

The rearrangement joins TRBV7-2 to TRBJ2-2; D possibly corresponds to TRBD1 (6 bases). Germline lookup yields CDR1 SGHTA and CDR2 FQGNSA. Trimming pared 2 bases from V and 7 bases from J, leaving 17 bases between. The CDR3 sequence is 16 residues long. This chain's CDR3 is CASSLLAGEVDGELFF. The DNA for the CDR3 is TGTGCCAGCAGCTTACTTGCAGGGGAAGTGGACGGGGAGCTGTTTTTT. Complete variable domain (other parts from reference TRBV7-2 and TRBJ2-2): GAGVSQSPSNKVTEKGKDVELRCDPISGHTALYWYRQSLGQGLEFLIYFQGNSAPDKSGLPSDRFSAERTGGSVSTLTIQRTQQEDSAVYLCASSLLAGEVDGELFFGEGSRLTVL.

The chain is built from TRBV13 and TRBJ2-1; tentatively, D is TRBD1 (6 bases). Trimming removed 5 bases from V and 7 bases from J, with 18 bases in between. Looked up from germline, CDR1 is PRHDT and CDR2 is FYEKMQ (reference sequence). The CDR3 covers 15 residues. The CDR3 region is CASSGTTGLGNEQFF. CDR3 sequence (DNA): TGTGCCAGCAGCGGGACGACAGGCCTCGGGAATGAGCAGTTCTTC.

This clone has only a few counts. J is TRBJ1-2 and V is TRBV20-1; TRBD1 is a possible D gene (6 bases). The CDR3 runs to 11 residues. Looked up from germline, CDR1 is DFQATT and CDR2 is SNEGSKA (reference sequence). The V end lost 6 bases, the J end lost 6 bases, and 11 bases lay between the germline ends. The CDR3 spells CSAGRTDGYTF. In DNA form, the CDR3 reads TGCAGTGCAGGAAGGACAGATGGCTACACCTTC.

This clone was detected a few times. The CDR3 loop is CASSLDHSTGANSPLHF. The DNA of the CDR3 is TGTGCCAGCAGCTTGGACCACTCGACAGGGGCCAATTCACCCCTCCACTTT. This chain connects TRBV5-4 to TRBJ1-6; 8 positions match TRBD1. This CDR3 is 17 amino acids long. The junction had 9 bases not matched to a gene; V was cut back by 0 bases and J by 7 bases. In germline, CDR1 is SGHNT, CDR2 YYREEE (reference sequence).

This chain links TRBV4-1 with TRBJ1-2; D is perhaps TRBD1 (5 bases). Germline CDR1 MGHRA, CDR2 YSYEKL. The V and J ends lost 0 bases and 8 bases respectively, with 22 bases between them. The CDR3 is 17 amino acids. CDR3 sequence reads: CASSQEWSRSAGKGYTF. CDR3 in DNA: TGCGCCAGCAGCCAAGAGTGGTCGAGGTCGGCAGGGAAAGGCTACACCTTC.

V usage is TRBV21-1 and J usage is TRBJ2-3; the table names TRBD1, a call not compared with the DNA. TRBV21-1 is annotated as a pseudogene. This CDR3 spans 18 amino acids. The CDR3 sequence: CASTEARQGALGLVDRYF. The DNA for the CDR3 is TGTGCCAGTACAGAAGCGCGTCAGGGGGCGCTTGGTTTGGTTGATCGGTATTTT.

This chain joins TRBV13 and TRBJ2-3; 7 bases fit TRBD1. V gave up 5 bases and J gave up 0 bases; unmatched junction bases: 5. The germline V gene has CDR1 PRHDT and CDR2 FYEKMQ (reference sequence). This CDR3 has 15 amino acids. CDR3 sequence reads: CASSRRTGSTDTQYF. CDR3 bases: TGTGCCAGCAGCCGTCGGACAGGTAGCACAGATACGCAGTATTTT.

DNA for the CDR3: TGTGCCAGCAGCTTAGGGGGACAGGGGGCCCACGAGCAGTACTTC. Protein sequence: CASSLGGQGAHEQYF. The chain links TRBV11-3 to TRBJ2-7, with TRBD1 identical over 12 bases. The CDR3 runs to 15 residues. Germline CDR1 is SGHNT and CDR2 is YENEEA. J was trimmed by 5 bases and V by 1 base; bases with no gene match: 3.

This CDR3 is CASRGEVGQKGGTYEQYF. DNA for the CDR3: TGTGCCAGCCGGGGGGAGGTGGGTCAAAAGGGGGGTACCTACGAGCAGTACTTC. The chain carries TRBV28 and TRBJ2-7; D is possibly TRBD2 (7 bases). CDR1 is MDHEN, CDR2 SYDVKM, per germline. This CDR3 has 18 amino acids. V lost 8 bases to trimming and J lost 2 bases, with 28 bases between them.

The chain joins TRBV29-1 to TRBJ2-6; 7 nucleotides align to TRBD2. The trim removed 3 bases at V and 4 bases at J, leaving 0 bases unmatched. The germline V gene has CDR1 SQVTM and CDR2 ANQGSEA. There are 13 residues in the CDR3. CDR3 in DNA: TGCAGCGTTGAGGGAGGGGGGGCCAACGTCCTGACTTTC. Translating it yields CSVEGGGANVLTF.

This clone came up a few times. The chain links TRBV7-9 to TRBJ1-5; D is uncertain. Trimming shortened V by 6 bases and J by 0 bases, and 9 bases separated the two germline ends. The germline CDR1 and CDR2 sequences are SEHNR and FQNEAQ (reference sequence). The CDR3 is made up of 14 amino acids. The CDR3, as DNA: TGTGCCAGCAGTGCACAGACTAGCAATCAGCCCCAGCATTTT. It is translated as CASSAQTSNQPQHF.

This chain links TRBV9 with TRBJ2-1, with 11 bases matching TRBD2. V lost 3 bases, J lost 6 bases, and 11 bases stayed unmatched. This CDR3 has 17 amino acids. Looked up from germline, CDR1 is SGDLS and CDR2 is YYNGEE. CDR3 sequence: CASSGGGISGGANEQFF. The DNA of the CDR3 is TGTGCCAGCAGCGGGGGTGGGATTAGCGGGGGGGCCAATGAGCAGTTCTTC.

The rearrangement joins TRBV6-1 to TRBJ1-1; the D gene is possibly TRBD1 (5 bases). CDR3 length: 15 residues. Between the trimmed V and J ends, which lost 6 bases and 1 base, there was a span of 15 bases. In germline, CDR1 is MNHNS, CDR2 SASEGT. CDR3 sequence (DNA): TGTGCCAGCAGGGGGCAGATTATCGAGAACACTGAAGCTTTCTTT. As protein: CASRGQIIENTEAFF.

The count of this clone is one. The chain links TRBV13 to TRBJ1-1, with 10 bases lining up with TRBD1. The CDR3 is made up of 16 amino acids. Germline trimming cut 4 bases from V and 3 bases from J; bases unmatched to any gene: 8. Germline loops: CDR1 PRHDT, CDR2 FYEKMQ (reference sequence). CDR3 coding DNA: TGTGCCAGCAGCTCCGGACAGGGGGTTTGGGACACTGAAGCTTTCTTT. This sequence encodes CASSSGQGVWDTEAFF. The full variable domain, with the rest looked up from reference TRBV13 and TRBJ1-1, is AAGVIQSPRHLIKEKRETATLKCYPIPRHDTVYWYQQGPGQDPQFLISFYEKMQSDKGSIPDRFSAQQFSDYHSELNMSSLELGDSALYFCASSSGQGVWDTEAFFGQGTRLTVV.